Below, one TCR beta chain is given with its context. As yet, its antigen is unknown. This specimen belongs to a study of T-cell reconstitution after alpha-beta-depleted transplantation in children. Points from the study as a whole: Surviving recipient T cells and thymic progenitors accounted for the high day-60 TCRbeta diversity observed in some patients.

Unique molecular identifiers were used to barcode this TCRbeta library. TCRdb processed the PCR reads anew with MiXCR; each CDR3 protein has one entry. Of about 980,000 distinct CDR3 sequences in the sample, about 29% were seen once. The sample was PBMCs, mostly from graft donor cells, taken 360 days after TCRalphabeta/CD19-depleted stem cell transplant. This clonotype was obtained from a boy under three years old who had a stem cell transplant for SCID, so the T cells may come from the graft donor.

The CDR3 sequence: CASSEHGPSYEQYF. In DNA, the CDR3 is TGTGCCAGCAGTGAACATGGCCCCTCCTACGAGCAGTACTTC. The chain recombines TRBV2 with TRBJ2-7; D ambiguous. The length of the CDR3 is 14 residues. Germline V gene data show CDR1 as SNHLY and CDR2 as FYNNEI. The germline V and J ends were trimmed by 2 bases and 0 bases, with 8 bases remaining between them.